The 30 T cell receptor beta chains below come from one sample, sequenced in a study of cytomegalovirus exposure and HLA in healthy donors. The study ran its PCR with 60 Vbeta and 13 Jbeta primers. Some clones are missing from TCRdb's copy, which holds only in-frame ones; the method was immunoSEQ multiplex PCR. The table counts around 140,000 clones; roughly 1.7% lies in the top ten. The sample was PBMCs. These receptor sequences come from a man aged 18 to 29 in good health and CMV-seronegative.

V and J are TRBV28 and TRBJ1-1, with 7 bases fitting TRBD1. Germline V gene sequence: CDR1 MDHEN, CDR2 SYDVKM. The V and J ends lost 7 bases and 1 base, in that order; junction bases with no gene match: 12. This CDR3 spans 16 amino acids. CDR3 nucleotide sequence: TGTGCCAGCATACGACCCTCAGGGGGAACGAACACTGAAGCTTTCTTT. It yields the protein CASIRPSGGTNTEAFF. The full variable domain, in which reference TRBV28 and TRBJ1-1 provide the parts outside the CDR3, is DVKVTQSSRYLVKRTGEKVFLECVQDMDHENMFWYRQDPGLGLRLIYFSYDVKMKEKGDIPEGYSVSREKKERFSLILESASTNQTSMYLCASIRPSGGTNTEAFFGQGTRLTVV.

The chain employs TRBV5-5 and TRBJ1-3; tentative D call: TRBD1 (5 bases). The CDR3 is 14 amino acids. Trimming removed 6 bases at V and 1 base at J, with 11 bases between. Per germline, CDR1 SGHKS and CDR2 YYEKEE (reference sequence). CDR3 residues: CASTSTVSGNTIYF. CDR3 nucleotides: TGTGCCAGCACCTCGACAGTGTCTGGAAACACCATATATTTT.

CDR3 sequence (DNA): TGCGCCAGCAGCCAAACTCAGGGACTGCAGACCCAGTACTTC. This sequence encodes CASSQTQGLQTQYF. The V gene is TRBV4-3, the J gene TRBJ2-5; D possibly corresponds to TRBD2 (6 bases). Trimming took off 2 bases at V and 6 bases at J, with 13 bases between the two ends. The CDR3 consists of 14 residues. CDR1 and CDR2 (germline): LGHNA, YSLEER.

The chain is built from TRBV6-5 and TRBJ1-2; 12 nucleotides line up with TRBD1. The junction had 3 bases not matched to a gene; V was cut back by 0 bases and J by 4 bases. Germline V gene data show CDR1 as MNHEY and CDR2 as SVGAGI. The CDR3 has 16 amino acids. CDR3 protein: CASSYSLGQGAYGYTF. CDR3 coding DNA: TGTGCCAGCAGTTACTCCTTGGGACAGGGGGCCTATGGCTACACCTTC.

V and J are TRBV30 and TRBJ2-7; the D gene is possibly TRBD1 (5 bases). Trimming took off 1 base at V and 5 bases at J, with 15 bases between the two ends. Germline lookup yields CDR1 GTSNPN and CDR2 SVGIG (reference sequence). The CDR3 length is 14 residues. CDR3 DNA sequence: TGTGCCTGGAGTGCATCCTACCCGGACAACGAGCAGTACTTC. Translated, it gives CAWSASYPDNEQYF. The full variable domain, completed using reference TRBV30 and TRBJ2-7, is SQTIHQWPATLVQPVGSPLSLECTVEGTSNPNLYWYRQAAGRGLQLLFYSVGIGQISSEVPQNLSASRPQDRQFILSSKKLLLSDSGFYLCAWSASYPDNEQYFGPGTRLTVT.

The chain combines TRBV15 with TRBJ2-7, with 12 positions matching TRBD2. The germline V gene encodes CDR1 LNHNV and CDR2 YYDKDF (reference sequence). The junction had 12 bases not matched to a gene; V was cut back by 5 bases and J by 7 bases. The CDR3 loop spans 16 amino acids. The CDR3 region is CATSPYRLAGASEQYF. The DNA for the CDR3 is TGTGCCACCAGCCCGTACCGACTAGCGGGAGCCTCTGAGCAGTACTTC.

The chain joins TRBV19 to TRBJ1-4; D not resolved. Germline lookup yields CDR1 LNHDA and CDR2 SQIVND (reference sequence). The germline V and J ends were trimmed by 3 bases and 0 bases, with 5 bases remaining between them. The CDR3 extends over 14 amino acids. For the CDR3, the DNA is TGTGCCAGTAGTATCGGGACAACTAATGAAAAACTGTTTTTT. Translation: CASSIGTTNEKLFF.

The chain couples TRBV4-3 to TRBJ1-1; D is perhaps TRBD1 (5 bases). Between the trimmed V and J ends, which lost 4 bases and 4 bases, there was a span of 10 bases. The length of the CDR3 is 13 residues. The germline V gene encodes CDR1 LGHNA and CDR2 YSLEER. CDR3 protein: CASSLLGGTEAFF. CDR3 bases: TGCGCCAGCAGCCTCCTGGGGGGCACTGAAGCTTTCTTT.

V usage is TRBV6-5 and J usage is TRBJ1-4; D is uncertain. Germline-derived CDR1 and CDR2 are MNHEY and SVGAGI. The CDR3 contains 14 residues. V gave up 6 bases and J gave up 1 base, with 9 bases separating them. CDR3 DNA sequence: TGTGCCAGCAGCTCGGCGGGAACTAATGAAAAACTGTTTTTT. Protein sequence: CASSSAGTNEKLFF.

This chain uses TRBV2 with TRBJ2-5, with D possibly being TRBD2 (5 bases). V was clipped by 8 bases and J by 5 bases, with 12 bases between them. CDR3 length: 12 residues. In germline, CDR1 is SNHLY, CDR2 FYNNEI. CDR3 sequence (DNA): TGTGCCAGCGTAGTCGGGGAGGAGACCCAGTACTTC. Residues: CASVVGEETQYF.

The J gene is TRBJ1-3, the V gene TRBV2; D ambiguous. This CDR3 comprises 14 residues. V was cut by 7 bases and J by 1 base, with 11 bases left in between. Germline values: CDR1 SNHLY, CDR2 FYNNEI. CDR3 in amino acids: CASKPSFSGNTIYF. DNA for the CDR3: TGTGCCAGCAAGCCGAGTTTTTCTGGAAACACCATATATTTT.

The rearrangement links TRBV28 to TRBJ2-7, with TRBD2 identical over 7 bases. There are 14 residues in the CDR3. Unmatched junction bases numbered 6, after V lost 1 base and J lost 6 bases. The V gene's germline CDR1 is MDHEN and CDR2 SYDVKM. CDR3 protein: CASSLFGGNREQYF. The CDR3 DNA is TGTGCCAGCAGTTTATTCGGGGGGAATCGCGAGCAGTACTTC.

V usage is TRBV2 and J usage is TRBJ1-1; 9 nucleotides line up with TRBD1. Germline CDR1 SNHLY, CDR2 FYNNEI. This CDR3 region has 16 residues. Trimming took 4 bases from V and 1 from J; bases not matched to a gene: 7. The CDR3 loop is CASSGTGGAWNTEAFF. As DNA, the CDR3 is TGTGCCAGCAGTGGAACAGGGGGCGCCTGGAACACTGAAGCTTTCTTT. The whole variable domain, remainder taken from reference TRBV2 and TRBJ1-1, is EPEVTQTPSHQVTQMGQEVILRCVPISNHLYFYWYRQILGQKVEFLVSFYNNEISEKSEIFDDQFSVERPDGSNFTLKIRSTKLEDSAMYFCASSGTGGAWNTEAFFGQGTRLTVV.

For the CDR3, the DNA is TGTGCCAGCAGTGAAGGGGGGGGGTCTGGCTACACCTTC. Protein: CASSEGGGSGYTF. The gene calls are TRBV6-1 and TRBJ1-2, with D possibly matching TRBD1 (5 bases). The V and J ends lost 1 base and 7 bases respectively, with 10 bases between them. Germline lookup yields CDR1 MNHNS and CDR2 SASEGT. CDR3 length equals 13 residues.

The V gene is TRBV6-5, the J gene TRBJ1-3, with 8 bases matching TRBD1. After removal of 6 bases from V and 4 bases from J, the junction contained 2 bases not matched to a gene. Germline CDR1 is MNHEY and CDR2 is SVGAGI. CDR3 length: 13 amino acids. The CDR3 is CASRRTGGNTIYF. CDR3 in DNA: TGTGCCAGCAGACGGACAGGGGGAAACACCATATATTTT.

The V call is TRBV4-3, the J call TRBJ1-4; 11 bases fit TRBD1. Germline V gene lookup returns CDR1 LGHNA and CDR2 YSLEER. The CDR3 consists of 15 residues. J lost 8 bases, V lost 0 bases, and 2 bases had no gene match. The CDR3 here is CASSQDGTGGEKLFF. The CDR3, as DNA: TGCGCCAGCAGCCAAGACGGGACAGGGGGGGAAAAACTGTTTTTT.

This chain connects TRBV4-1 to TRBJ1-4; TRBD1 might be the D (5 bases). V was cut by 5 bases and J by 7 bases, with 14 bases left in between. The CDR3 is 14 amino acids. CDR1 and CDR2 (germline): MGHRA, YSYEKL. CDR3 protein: CASSLSQGGEKLFF. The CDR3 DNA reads TGCGCCAGCAGCTTATCCCAGGGCGGTGAAAAACTGTTTTTT.

CDR3 loop: CASRLQGSNQPQHF. The CDR3, as DNA: TGTGCCAGCAGACTACAGGGGAGCAATCAGCCCCAGCATTTT. The chain carries TRBV28 and TRBJ1-5; 7 nucleotides align to TRBD1. The V segment lost 6 bases and the J segment 1 base; nucleotides outside the gene matches: 3. This CDR3 is built from 14 residues. The V gene's germline CDR1 is MDHEN and CDR2 SYDVKM.

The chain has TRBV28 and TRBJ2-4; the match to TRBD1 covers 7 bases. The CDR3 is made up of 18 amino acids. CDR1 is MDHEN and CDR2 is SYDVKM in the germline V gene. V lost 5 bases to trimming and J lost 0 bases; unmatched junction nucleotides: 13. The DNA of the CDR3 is TGTGCCAGCAGTCTCGGGACAGCTTTTGAAGTAGCCAAAAACATTCAGTACTTC. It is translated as CASSLGTAFEVAKNIQYF. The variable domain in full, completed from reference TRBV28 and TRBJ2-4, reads DVKVTQSSRYLVKRTGEKVFLECVQDMDHENMFWYRQDPGLGLRLIYFSYDVKMKEKGDIPEGYSVSREKKERFSLILESASTNQTSMYLCASSLGTAFEVAKNIQYFGAGTRLSVL.

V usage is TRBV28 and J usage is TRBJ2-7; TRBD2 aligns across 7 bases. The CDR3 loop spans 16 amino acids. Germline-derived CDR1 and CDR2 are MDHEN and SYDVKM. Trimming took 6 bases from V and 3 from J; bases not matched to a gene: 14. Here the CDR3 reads CASSPAAAAGSYEQYF. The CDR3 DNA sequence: TGTGCCAGCAGCCCCGCGGCCGCAGCGGGGAGCTACGAGCAGTACTTC.

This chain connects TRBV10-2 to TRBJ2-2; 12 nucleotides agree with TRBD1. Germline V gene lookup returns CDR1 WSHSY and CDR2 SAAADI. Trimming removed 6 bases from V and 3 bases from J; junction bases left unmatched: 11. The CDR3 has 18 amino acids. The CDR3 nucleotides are TGCGCCAGCAGCGGGGGGGTGGGACAGGGGGCGTACACCGGGGAGCTGTTTTTT. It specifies CASSGGVGQGAYTGELFF.

CDR3 residues: CAVIGGAVLSYEQYF. The CDR3 region has the DNA TGTGCCGTTATAGGGGGGGCAGTCCTCTCCTACGAGCAGTACTTC. This sequence joins TRBV2 and TRBJ2-7; a possible D gene is TRBD2 (7 bases). The CDR3 contains 15 residues. The germline V gene encodes CDR1 SNHLY and CDR2 FYNNEI. The ends were cut back, 11 bases at V and 0 bases at J, with 20 bases in the middle.

CDR3 bases: TGTGCCACCAGGCGGCGTCCCCTAGCGGGGAAATACAATGAGCAGTTCTTC. The encoded protein is CATRRRPLAGKYNEQFF. The chain uses TRBV15 and TRBJ2-1, with TRBD2 matching over 9 bases. V shed 6 bases, J shed 4 bases, and the junction held 13 bases outside the gene matches. This CDR3 is 17 amino acids long. Germline CDR1 reads LNHNV; CDR2 reads YYDKDF (reference sequence).

DNA for the CDR3: TGCGCCAGCAGCTTGTCCAGGGAGGAATATGGCTACACCTTC. This sequence encodes CASSLSREEYGYTF. The chain combines TRBV5-1 with TRBJ1-2; perhaps TRBD1 as D (5 bases). The CDR3 covers 14 residues. Trimming pared 1 base from V and 5 bases from J, leaving 12 bases between. Germline assignment: CDR1 SGHRS and CDR2 YFSETQ.

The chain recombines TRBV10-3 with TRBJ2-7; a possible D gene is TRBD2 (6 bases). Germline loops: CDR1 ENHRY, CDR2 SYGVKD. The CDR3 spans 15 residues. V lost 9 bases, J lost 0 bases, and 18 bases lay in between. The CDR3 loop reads CAISVYSEGSYEQYF. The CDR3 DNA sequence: TGTGCCATTAGCGTTTACTCGGAGGGCTCCTACGAGCAGTACTTC.

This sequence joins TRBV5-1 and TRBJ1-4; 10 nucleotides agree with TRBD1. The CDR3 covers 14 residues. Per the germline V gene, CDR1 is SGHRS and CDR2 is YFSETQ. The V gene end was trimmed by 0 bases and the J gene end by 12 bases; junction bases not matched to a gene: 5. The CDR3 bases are TGCGCCAGCAGCTTGGGACAGGGGGCATCGGAACTGTTTTTT. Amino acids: CASSLGQGASELFF. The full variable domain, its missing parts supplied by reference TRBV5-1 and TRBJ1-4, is KAGVTQTPRYLIKTRGQQVTLSCSPISGHRSVSWYQQTPGQGLQFLFEYFSETQRNKGNFPGRFSGRQFSNSRSEMNVSTLELGDSALYLCASSLGQGASELFFGSGTQLSVL.

CDR3 nucleotides: TGTGCCAGCAGTTCCGGACAGGGGGCTGTAGAGACTGAAGCTTTCTTT. Translating it yields CASSSGQGAVETEAFF. This chain uses TRBV6-5 with TRBJ1-1, with 11 bases lining up with TRBD1. This CDR3 comprises 16 residues. V lost 4 bases, J lost 5 bases, and 9 bases stayed unmatched. Looked up from germline, CDR1 is MNHEY and CDR2 is SVGAGI.

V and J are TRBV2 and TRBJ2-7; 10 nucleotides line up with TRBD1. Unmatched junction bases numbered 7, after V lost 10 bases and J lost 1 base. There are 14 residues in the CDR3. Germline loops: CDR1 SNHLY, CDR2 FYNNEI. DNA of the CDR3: TGTGCCACGCTAGGGACAGGGGATTCCTACGAGCAGTACTTC. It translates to CATLGTGDSYEQYF.

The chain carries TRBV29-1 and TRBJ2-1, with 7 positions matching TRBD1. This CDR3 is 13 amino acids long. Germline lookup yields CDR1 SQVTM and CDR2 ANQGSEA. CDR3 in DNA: TGCAGTACCGGGACAGATAACTACAATGAGCAGTTCTTC. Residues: CSTGTDNYNEQFF.

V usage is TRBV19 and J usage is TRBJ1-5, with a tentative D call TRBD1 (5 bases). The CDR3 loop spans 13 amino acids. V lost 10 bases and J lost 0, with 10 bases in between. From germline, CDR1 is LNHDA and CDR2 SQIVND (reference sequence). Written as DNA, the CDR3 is TGTGCCACCCGCGGGGGTAGCAATCAGCCCCAGCATTTT. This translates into CATRGGSNQPQHF.